This T cell receptor beta chain was sequenced in a study of blood T cells in healthy people across ages. This clonotype came up many times. Its target is unknown. Sample-barcoded 5' priming and a J-beta primer mix drove a second PCR of 7 to 11 cycles. Each CDR3 protein is one row after TCRdb ran MiXCR on the 5' RACE reads. Among around 600,000 distinct CDR3 sequences, about 45% were seen once, and the ten largest hold under 30%. Healthy Caucasian individuals from Russia aged about 6 to 95 served as donors. Whole-study results and caveats: Unsorted PBMCs prevented conclusive naive versus antigen-experienced comparison. Higher diversity, along with more naive CD4+ cells, distinguished long-lived donors from aged donors. Roughly linear declines in TCR beta diversity per million T cells occurred with age.

Germline CDR1 is MNHEY and CDR2 is SMNVEV (reference sequence). The V and J ends lost 2 bases and 6 bases, in that order; junction bases with no gene match: 4. The CDR3 has 13 residues. The clonotype was recovered from a man older than 75 in good health. The V call is TRBV27, the J call TRBJ2-7; 7 bases line up with TRBD2. Sequenced input: blood. The DNA of the CDR3 is TGTGCCAGCAGTTTAAGAGGGAGGGGCGAGCAGTACTTC. Translated: CASSLRGRGEQYF.